The 21 T cell receptor beta chains given below trace back to one sample, sequenced in a study of regulatory T cells in long-lasting Graves disease. Through Arm-PCR of CDR3 regions and iRepertoire HTBI primers, TCR beta libraries were built. TCRdb ran MiXCR on the multiplex PCR reads and lists one entry per CDR3 protein. This sample carries approximately 400,000 distinct CDR3 sequences, around 11% of them seen once, and the ten largest clones take 18%. Time point denoted: newly diagnosed GD, antithyroid drugs for less than 3 months. The authors made the TCR library using RNA they extracted from PBMCs. Another study also made use of these data, one on T cells in Graves' hyperthyroidism and ophthalmopathy.

The sequencing here drew on peripheral blood mononuclear cells (PBMCs), taken at new diagnosis, from a patient treated with antithyroid drugs. Source of these receptors: a woman between 18 and 30 years old with Graves disease.

This clonotype was seen a few times. The conserved closing phenylalanine or tryptophan is absent in this CDR3, likely reflecting a read error. This chain connects TRBV9 to TRBJ1-1; D is perhaps TRBD1 (5 bases). Trimming stripped 2 bases from V and 5 bases from J, with 10 bases between. CDR1 SGDLS and CDR2 YYNGEE come from the germline V gene. The length of the CDR3 is 13 residues. This CDR3 reads CASSVNRGTEAFL. The CDR3 DNA follows: TGTGCCAGCAGCGTGAACCGGGGGACTGAAGCTTTCCTT.

A remark on this clonotype: A read error is possible here, since a much larger clone lies one base away. The V call is TRBV6-1, the J call TRBJ2-7, with D possibly matching TRBD1 (6 bases). The V end lost 7 bases, the J end lost 2 bases, and 21 bases lay between the germline ends. CDR1 and CDR2 from the germline V gene are MNHNS and SASEGT. The CDR3 length is 16 residues. The DNA of the CDR3 is TGTGCCAGCACCAATCGGGGCGGCCGGGACACCTACGAGCAGTACTTC. Translating it yields CASTNRGGRDTYEQYF.

This clonotype was recorded a few times. This chain joins TRBV2 and TRBJ2-5; no firm D call. From germline, CDR1 is SNHLY and CDR2 FYNNEI. The length of the CDR3 is 13 residues. V was cut by 6 bases and J by 4 bases, with 12 bases left in between. CDR3 residues: CASSPTTRETQYF. In DNA form, the CDR3 reads TGTGCCAGCAGCCCAACCACAAGAGAGACCCAGTACTTC.

With regard to this clonotype: This may be a read error, as it is one base from a much larger clone. The DNA of the CDR3 is TGTGCCAGCAGTAGGCAGGATACGCAGTATTTT. It is translated as CASSRQDTQYF. The rearrangement uses TRBV6-2 or TRBV6-3 and TRBJ2-3; D gene unclear. Germline V gene data show CDR1 as MNHEY and CDR2 as SVGEGT. V dropped 5 bases and J dropped 6 bases, with 6 bases sitting between them. CDR3 length: 11 amino acids.

This clonotype has a count of ten or more. The chain uses TRBV20-1 and TRBJ2-7, with 9 bases identical to TRBD1. V lost 3 bases to trimming and J lost 3 bases; unmatched junction nucleotides: 12. Germline V gene data show CDR1 as DFQATT and CDR2 as SNEGSKA (reference sequence). This CDR3 is 16 amino acids long. The CDR3 sequence is CSARPLGQGTFYEQYF. As DNA, the CDR3 is TGCAGTGCTAGGCCCCTAGGACAGGGGACCTTCTACGAGCAGTACTTC.

Ten or more counts support this clonotype. V is TRBV2 and J is TRBJ2-5, with no clear D. V was clipped by 8 bases and J by 1 base, with 8 bases between them. The germline gives CDR1 SNHLY, CDR2 FYNNEI. This CDR3 comprises 12 residues. The CDR3 spells CASVGSQETQYF. In DNA, the CDR3 is TGTGCCAGCGTGGGCAGCCAAGAGACCCAGTACTTC.

This clonotype came up many times. The chain employs TRBV7-9 and TRBJ2-5; D might be TRBD1 or TRBD2, each matching 6 bases. In germline, CDR1 is SEHNR, CDR2 FQNEAQ (reference sequence). The V gene lost 5 bases and the J gene lost 5 bases, with 18 bases spanning the gap. The CDR3 totals 15 residues. DNA of the CDR3: TGTGCCAGCAGCACCCGGGGGACACCCTGGGAGACCCAGTACTTC. Translating it yields CASSTRGTPWETQYF.

At least ten counts were recorded for this clonotype. The V gene is TRBV11-2, the J gene TRBJ2-5, with TRBD2 matching over 14 bases. The CDR3 runs 19 residues. The J segment lost 4 bases and the V segment lost 1 base, leaving 11 bases of the junction unmatched. Germline CDR1 is SGHAT and CDR2 is FQNNGV. The CDR3: CASSLGGLAGELQGETQYF. The CDR3 DNA follows: TGTGCCAGCAGCTTAGGGGGACTAGCGGGAGAGTTACAAGGAGAGACCCAGTACTTC.

Remarks on this clonotype: At one of its ends the junction is not consistent with the germline gene, which may arise from a read error. The chain couples TRBV12-3 or TRBV12-4 to TRBJ2-5; D unresolved. The CDR3 spans 14 residues. CDR3 nucleotide sequence: TGTGCCAGCAGTCCCTTAAGTCCCCAAGTGACCCAGTACTTC. Protein: CASSPLSPQVTQYF.

This clonotype was seen ten or more times. The rearrangement uses TRBV18 and TRBJ1-4; D remains ambiguous. Trimming took 0 bases from V and 0 from J, leaving 11 bases between them. This CDR3 contains 17 residues. Germline lookup yields CDR1 KGHSH and CDR2 LQKENI. The CDR3 protein is CASSPPGNGATNEKLFF. Here the CDR3 DNA reads TGTGCCAGCTCACCACCCGGGAACGGTGCAACTAATGAAAAACTGTTTTTT.

This clonotype was recorded many times. The V and J genes are TRBV2 and TRBJ1-1, with D possibly TRBD1 on 6 matching bases. V was clipped by 4 bases and J by 3 bases, with 18 bases between them. The CDR3 covers 16 residues. The germline V gene has CDR1 SNHLY and CDR2 FYNNEI. The CDR3 DNA reads as TGTGCCAGCAGTGCGTTTATTCAGGGGAGGCACACTGAAGCTTTCTTT. This sequence encodes CASSAFIQGRHTEAFF.

This clonotype was seen ten or more times. This CDR3 reads CASSQEEGWVSSPLHF. The CDR3 DNA is TGTGCCAGCAGCCAAGAGGAAGGGTGGGTGAGTTCACCCCTCCACTTT. This sequence joins TRBV4-2 and TRBJ1-6; no reliable D call. The germline V gene has CDR1 LGHNA and CDR2 YNFKEQ. The CDR3 is 16 amino acids. V was shortened by 0 bases and J by 9 bases, with 15 bases between the two germline ends.

This clonotype has ten or more counts. This chain links TRBV7-3 with TRBJ2-1; the match to TRBD1 covers 8 bases. J gave up 2 bases and V 4 bases, and 4 bases lay outside the gene matches. CDR3 length: 15 amino acids. CDR1 and CDR2 (germline): SGHTA, FQGTGA. The CDR3 loop is CASSSQDRAYNEQFF. In DNA form, the CDR3 reads TGTGCCAGCAGCTCGCAGGACAGGGCCTACAATGAGCAGTTCTTC. Full variable domain (missing parts from reference TRBV7-3 and TRBJ2-1): GAGVSQTPSNKVTEKGKYVELRCDPISGHTALYWYRQSLGQGPEFLIYFQGTGAADDSGLPNDRFFAVRPEGSVSTLKIQRTERGDSAVYLCASSSQDRAYNEQFFGPGTRLTVL.

In its sample, this clonotype was seen many times. The chain couples TRBV7-8 to TRBJ2-7; 8 bases fit TRBD2. CDR1 is SGHVS and CDR2 is FQNEAQ in the germline V gene. The CDR3 runs to 15 residues. V lost 5 bases and J lost 7; bases outside the gene matches: 13. Here the CDR3 reads CASSDKSGSSREQYF. The CDR3 region has the DNA TGTGCCAGCAGCGATAAAAGCGGGAGTTCAAGGGAGCAGTACTTC.

This clonotype was counted ten times or more. The chain joins TRBV3-1 to TRBJ2-7; no clear D. V lost 2 bases and J lost 4, with 3 bases in between. The CDR3 sequence is 11 residues long. CDR1 is LGHDT, CDR2 YNNKEL, per germline (reference sequence). DNA for the CDR3: TGTGCCAGCAGCCAAAGATACGAGCAGTACTTC. Translation: CASSQRYEQYF.

V usage is TRBV12-3 or TRBV12-4 and J usage is TRBJ2-6, with D tentatively TRBD2 (6 bases). Trimming removed 6 bases from V and 0 bases from J, with 9 bases in between. The CDR3 is 15 residues long. CDR3 nucleotides: TGTGCCAGCAGGGGGGGTACCTCTGGGGCCAACGTCCTGACTTTC. Translation gives CASRGGTSGANVLTF.

This chain joins TRBV7-3 and TRBJ2-1; 12 nucleotides match TRBD2. Germline assignment: CDR1 SGHTA and CDR2 FQGTGA. The ends lost 4 bases at V and 8 bases at J; junction bases unmatched: 3. The CDR3 has 14 amino acids. The CDR3 sequence is CASSYRLAGDEQFF. Written as DNA, the CDR3 is TGTGCCAGCAGCTATAGACTAGCGGGAGATGAGCAGTTCTTC.

Comment on this clonotype: This probably arose from a read error, given a far larger clone one base away. V is TRBV12-3 or TRBV12-4 and J is TRBJ2-4; 7 bases fit TRBD2. This CDR3 is 16 amino acids long. CDR3 DNA: TGTGCCAGCAGTCGACGGGACTACCAAGCCCACAATGAGCAGCTCTTC. This sequence encodes CASSRRDYQAHNEQLF.

This clonotype was observed at least ten times. This chain links TRBV4-1 with TRBJ1-5, with D perhaps matching TRBD1 (5 bases). The germline V gene encodes CDR1 MGHRA and CDR2 YSYEKL. Trimming left V 4 bases short and J 7 bases short, with 11 bases between. The CDR3 is 13 amino acids. The CDR3 spells CASSPFGGQPQHF. As DNA, the CDR3 is TGCGCCAGCAGCCCGTTTGGGGGACAGCCCCAGCATTTT.

This clonotype was seen a few times. The chain recombines TRBV4-1 with TRBJ2-1, with TRBD2 matching 7 bases. Per germline, CDR1 MGHRA and CDR2 YSYEKL. This CDR3 region has 16 residues. Trimming cost V 0 bases and J 2 bases; bases outside gene matches: 4. CDR3 in amino acids: CASSQEDGGTYNEQFF. The CDR3 DNA follows: TGCGCCAGCAGCCAAGAGGACGGGGGGACCTACAATGAGCAGTTCTTC.

This clonotype was counted ten times or more. The rearrangement joins TRBV18 to TRBJ2-7; D is unclear. Germline V gene lookup returns CDR1 KGHSH and CDR2 LQKENI. The V and J ends lost 2 bases and 6 bases respectively, with 17 bases between them. CDR3 length equals 15 residues. The CDR3, as DNA: TGTGCCAGCTCACCAGTTGACCTCGTCAGTGCCGAGCAGTACTTC. Encoded protein: CASSPVDLVSAEQYF.